Following are 25 T cell receptor beta chains from one sample sequenced in a study of OX40 agonist ivuxolimab in advanced cancers. The table came from immunoSEQ multiplex PCR; TCRdb's copy has only in-frame clones and leaves some out. The sample lists about 15,000 clones, roughly three quarters seen once, with 35% to 40% in the top ten. The material was CD4+ or CD8+ T cells sorted from blood, obtained in a trial of the OX40 agonist ivuxolimab. These receptors were collected from an adult with an advanced solid tumor such as melanoma, head and neck, liver or kidney cancer.

This clone was picked up one time. V and J are TRBV5-1 and TRBJ2-5, with D tentatively TRBD1 or TRBD2 (5 bases each). The CDR3 totals 15 residues. Between the trimmed V and J ends, which lost 5 bases and 7 bases, there was a span of 21 bases. Looked up from germline, CDR1 is SGHRS and CDR2 is YFSETQ. The CDR3 nucleotides are TGCGCCAGCAGGCCCGGAAGAGGGGAAAACCCGACCCAGTACTTC. It encodes CASRPGRGENPTQYF.

This chain links TRBV4-1 with TRBJ2-7; no clear D. Germline V gives CDR1 MGHRA, CDR2 YSYEKL. The CDR3 covers 14 residues. V was shortened by 0 bases and J by 3 bases, with 9 bases between the two germline ends. The DNA of the CDR3 is TGCGCCAGCAGCCAAGATTGGTCCAACTACGAGCAGTACTTC. Protein sequence: CASSQDWSNYEQYF.

This chain connects TRBV4-1 to TRBJ1-1, with D uncertain. CDR3 length: 14 amino acids. Trimming took off 5 bases at V and 1 base at J, with 11 bases between the two ends. Germline-derived CDR1 and CDR2 are MGHRA and YSYEKL. DNA of the CDR3: TGCGCCAGCAGCGTTCATCAGGAGAACACTGAAGCTTTCTTT. It yields the protein CASSVHQENTEAFF.

The chain carries TRBV6-5 and TRBJ2-2; no clear D. V lost 7 bases and J 0 bases, leaving 9 bases between the germline ends. Per the germline V gene, CDR1 is MNHEY and CDR2 is SVGAGI. The CDR3 sequence is 14 residues long. CDR3 bases: TGTGCCAGCACCTATCTACCGAACACCGGGGAGCTGTTTTTT. This translates into CASTYLPNTGELFF.

In this sample, this clone turned up a few times. J is TRBJ1-1 and V is TRBV6-1, with a tentative D call TRBD1 (6 bases). Trimming took 3 bases from V and 6 from J, leaving 17 bases between them. The CDR3 loop spans 15 amino acids. Per germline, CDR1 MNHNS and CDR2 SASEGT. CDR3 sequence (DNA): TGTGCCAGCAGTGACGGAGCGGGGGCGTATGCTGAAGCTTTCTTT. Its translation is CASSDGAGAYAEAFF.

The CDR3 sequence: CASSQDNRPPFDEQYF. The CDR3, as DNA: TGCGCCAGCAGCCAAGACAACAGGCCCCCGTTCGACGAGCAGTACTTC. This chain uses TRBV4-1 with TRBJ2-7; D perhaps matches TRBD1 (5 bases). Between the trimmed V and J ends, which lost 0 bases and 5 bases, there was a span of 17 bases. CDR3 size: 16 residues. Per the germline V gene, CDR1 is MGHRA and CDR2 is YSYEKL.

This sequence joins TRBV27 and TRBJ2-7; 7 nucleotides line up with TRBD2. Germline V gene lookup returns CDR1 MNHEY and CDR2 SMNVEV (reference sequence). After removal of 6 bases from V and 1 base from J, the junction contained 6 bases not matched to a gene. The CDR3 length is 14 residues. Here the CDR3 reads CASSPAGPSYEQYF. The CDR3 DNA reads as TGTGCCAGCAGCCCAGCGGGACCATCCTACGAGCAGTACTTC.

The V and J genes are TRBV11-2 and TRBJ2-1; the match to TRBD2 covers 7 bases. The CDR3 is 14 amino acids. Germline V gene lookup returns CDR1 SGHAT and CDR2 FQNNGV. V lost 8 bases, J lost 3 bases, and 7 bases stayed unmatched. Written as DNA, the CDR3 is TGTGCCAGCCATTTGTCGGGAGGCTACAATGAGCAGTTCTTC. Translated: CASHLSGGYNEQFF.

This rearrangement joins TRBV9 to TRBJ2-5, with TRBD2 matching 10 bases. CDR1 SGDLS and CDR2 YYNGEE come from the germline V gene. V was clipped by 6 bases and J by 5 bases; unmatched bases: 10. The CDR3 runs to 15 residues. CDR3 protein: CASNLAGAGGETQYF. CDR3 nucleotide sequence: TGTGCCAGCAATCTAGCGGGGGCAGGCGGGGAGACCCAGTACTTC.

The chain combines TRBV11-2 with TRBJ2-1; TRBD2 matches at 11 bases. The CDR3 runs to 15 residues. The junction had 8 bases not matched to a gene; V was cut back by 3 bases and J by 10 bases. Germline V gives CDR1 SGHAT, CDR2 FQNNGV. The CDR3 DNA reads TGTGCCAGCAGCTTGATTAGCGGGAGGGCCGGGGAGCAGTTCTTC. Its protein is CASSLISGRAGEQFF.

V usage is TRBV5-4 and J usage is TRBJ2-1, with 7 bases lining up with TRBD1. This CDR3 region has 15 residues. Germline CDR1 and CDR2: SGHNT and YYREEE (reference sequence). V trimming: 5 bases; J trimming: 5 bases; junction bases outside the gene matches: 10. CDR3 DNA sequence: TGTGCCAGCAGTTACTCAGGGGGAGCCGACAATGAGCAGTTCTTC. Translating gives CASSYSGGADNEQFF.

The genes are TRBV6-4 and TRBJ2-3, with 7 nucleotides matching TRBD2. V shed 3 bases and J 2 bases; nucleotides not matched to a gene: 5. Germline V gene sequence: CDR1 MRHNA, CDR2 SNTAGT. The CDR3 has 15 residues. CDR3 DNA sequence: TGTGCCAGCAGTGAGGAGGGAGGGCACACAGATACGCAGTATTTT. This sequence encodes CASSEEGGHTDTQYF.

This sequence joins TRBV5-5 and TRBJ2-5; no firm D call. The germline V and J ends were trimmed by 2 bases and 1 base, with 9 bases remaining between them. The CDR3 extends over 14 amino acids. Germline CDR1 reads SGHKS; CDR2 reads YYEKEE (reference sequence). The CDR3 DNA reads as TGTGCCAGCAGCTTACTGACCGCCCAAGAGACCCAGTACTTC. Translated, it gives CASSLLTAQETQYF.

This clone rates as medium-sized. The V gene is TRBV29-1, the J gene TRBJ2-1, with 9 bases matching TRBD2. Germline lookup yields CDR1 SQVTM and CDR2 ANQGSEA. V shed 1 base and J 2 bases; nucleotides not matched to a gene: 15. This CDR3 comprises 19 residues. CDR3 protein: CSVEGVTSGPPSAYNEQFF. The CDR3, as DNA: TGCAGCGTTGAAGGGGTGACTAGCGGTCCTCCTTCTGCCTACAATGAGCAGTTCTTC.

This sequence joins TRBV5-1 and TRBJ2-3; either TRBD1 or TRBD2 may fit D (5 bases each). The germline V gene has CDR1 SGHRS and CDR2 YFSETQ. The CDR3 loop spans 15 amino acids. Trimming cost V 1 base and J 0 bases, with 9 bases left between them. CDR3 DNA sequence: TGCGCCAGCAGCTTGCGGGGCGGGAGCACAGATACGCAGTATTTT. Protein sequence: CASSLRGGSTDTQYF.

Worth noting for this clone: A read error may be the cause here, since a much bigger clone is one base away. The rearrangement uses TRBV30 and TRBJ2-3; D perhaps matches TRBD2 (6 bases). This CDR3 is 11 amino acids long. Trimming took off 0 bases at V and 8 bases at J, with 6 bases between the two ends. Germline V CDR1 and CDR2: GTSNPN, SVGIG (reference sequence). The CDR3 sequence: CAWSVGGTQYF. The DNA of the CDR3 is TGTGCCTGGAGTGTGGGAGGTACGCAGTATTTT.

The chain couples TRBV27 to TRBJ2-1; 10 bases align to TRBD2. V dropped 2 bases and J dropped 4; count of bases not matched to a gene: 5. The CDR3 has 16 amino acids. CDR1 MNHEY and CDR2 SMNVEV come from the germline V gene (reference sequence). The CDR3 coding sequence is TGTGCCAGCAGTTTAGCACTAGCGGGGATGTACAATGAGCAGTTCTTC. It specifies CASSLALAGMYNEQFF.

This clone has only a few counts. The genes are TRBV6-1 and TRBJ2-7, with D possibly being TRBD2 (6 bases). The CDR3 consists of 12 residues. V lost 8 bases and J 3 bases, leaving 11 bases between the germline ends. The germline gives CDR1 MNHNS, CDR2 SASEGT. The CDR3, as DNA: TGTGCCAGCTTGACTAGGATCTACGAGCAGTACTTC. Translated: CASLTRIYEQYF.

Concerning this clone: A far larger clone is just one base off, so this is likely a read error. Other DNA sequences in the sample encode the same CDR3. CDR3 residues: CASSQEFGRGDGYTF. The CDR3 nucleotides read TGTGCCAGCAGCCAAGAATTCGGCAGGGGGGATGGCTACACCTTC. This chain links TRBV5-2 with TRBJ1-2; the D segment call TRBD1 is taken from the table without a DNA check. TRBV5-2 constitutes a pseudogene. The CDR3 covers 15 residues.

This chain connects TRBV2 to TRBJ1-1; TRBD1 is a possible D gene (5 bases). Between the trimmed V and J ends, which lost 4 bases and 5 bases, there was a span of 8 bases. The CDR3 runs 12 residues. CDR1 and CDR2 (germline): SNHLY, FYNNEI. The CDR3 sequence is CASSGTRTEAFF. The CDR3 bases are TGTGCCAGCAGTGGGACACGGACTGAAGCTTTCTTT.

The chain is built from TRBV6-4 and TRBJ2-1; 9 nucleotides line up with TRBD2. In germline, CDR1 is MRHNA, CDR2 SNTAGT. There are 14 residues in the CDR3. J was trimmed by 5 bases and V by 8 bases; bases with no gene match: 7. In DNA, the CDR3 is TGTGCCAGCGGGGCGGGAGGGAGCCACAATGAGCAGTTCTTC. It codes for CASGAGGSHNEQFF.

This clone was detected only a few times. CDR3 sequence: CASSPSGTGANVLTF. CDR3 bases: TGTGCCAGCAGCCCCTCAGGGACTGGGGCCAACGTCCTGACTTTC. The chain recombines TRBV6-6 with TRBJ2-6, with D perhaps matching TRBD1 (5 bases). Germline CDR1 is MNHNY and CDR2 is SVGAGI (reference sequence). There are 15 residues in the CDR3. V lost 6 bases and J 2 bases, leaving 11 bases between the germline ends.

The chain uses TRBV6-5 and TRBJ1-1; the D gene is possibly TRBD1 (5 bases). Deletions cut 6 bases from V and 5 bases from J, with 16 bases between. Germline V gives CDR1 MNHEY, CDR2 SVGAGI. The CDR3 spans 14 residues. Here the CDR3 reads CASSHFGGGTEAFF. CDR3 bases: TGTGCCAGCAGCCACTTCGGGGGAGGTACTGAAGCTTTCTTT.

This sequence joins TRBV4-1 and TRBJ2-1, with TRBD1 matching over 9 bases. This CDR3 is 16 amino acids long. V gave up 3 bases and J gave up 2 bases; unmatched junction bases: 5. From germline, CDR1 is MGHRA and CDR2 YSYEKL. CDR3 nucleotide sequence: TGCGCCAGCAGCCACCGGGACAGGGCGACCTACAATGAGCAGTTCTTC. Protein sequence: CASSHRDRATYNEQFF.

This clone has only one observation. The chain couples TRBV12-5 to TRBJ2-7; D gene unclear. The CDR3 is made up of 12 amino acids. V was cut by 6 bases and J by 6 bases, with 12 bases left in between. Germline V gene data show CDR1 as LGHNT and CDR2 as FRNRAP. The CDR3 coding sequence is TGTGCTAGTGGCCCGAAAGAGCTCGAGCAGTACTTC. Its translation is CASGPKELEQYF.